The 20 T cell receptor beta chains below all came from one sample that was sequenced in a study of blood T cell repertoires in COVID-19. The repertoire was sequenced with immunoSEQ multiplex PCR; TCRdb's copy has only in-frame clones and lacks some. The table lists roughly 220,000 clones, about 85% of them singletons, with roughly 10% in the top ten. Sequencing was done on a sample of peripheral blood. The source is a woman between 50 and 59 years old with COVID-19, enrolled during active disease.

The chain couples TRBV19 to TRBJ2-7; possible D gene TRBD2, 5 bases. The CDR3 is 14 amino acids. The germline V gene encodes CDR1 LNHDA and CDR2 SQIVND (reference sequence). V was cut by 7 bases and J by 3 bases, with 16 bases left in between. The CDR3 DNA reads as TGTGCCAGTACCTCATCGGGGTGGGGCTACGAGCAGTACTTC. Protein: CASTSSGWGYEQYF. The whole variable domain, filled in from reference TRBV19 and TRBJ2-7, reads DGGITQSPKYLFRKEGQNVTLSCEQNLNHDAMYWYRQDPGQGLRLIYYSQIVNDFQKGDIAEGYSVSREKKESFPLTVTSAQKNPTAFYLCASTSSGWGYEQYFGPGTRLTVT.

The chain links TRBV5-1 to TRBJ2-2, with 9 bases lining up with TRBD2. Trimming at V came to 0 bases and at J to 4 bases, leaving 4 bases not matched to a gene. Looked up from germline, CDR1 is SGHRS and CDR2 is YFSETQ. The CDR3 contains 16 residues. As DNA, the CDR3 is TGCGCCAGCAGCTTGGTGCTAGCGGGGTTCACCGGGGAGCTGTTTTTT. Protein sequence: CASSLVLAGFTGELFF.

This chain links TRBV19 with TRBJ2-2, with 12 bases aligning to TRBD1. V lost 5 bases and J lost 0; bases outside the gene matches: 19. From germline, CDR1 is LNHDA and CDR2 SQIVND (reference sequence). The CDR3 extends over 22 amino acids. CDR3 bases: TGTGCCAGTAGTGGTACTCCAAAACCGGGACAGGGGGCTTGGACGAACACCGGGGAGCTGTTTTTT. It is translated as CASSGTPKPGQGAWTNTGELFF.

The CDR3 protein is CASSSWDGGAFGEQFF. The DNA for the CDR3 is TGTGCCAGCAGCTCGTGGGACGGGGGGGCCTTCGGTGAGCAGTTCTTC. V usage is TRBV11-3 and J usage is TRBJ2-1; 8 bases fit TRBD2. Trimming at V came to 4 bases and at J to 9 bases, leaving 14 bases not matched to a gene. The CDR3 consists of 16 residues. The germline CDR1 and CDR2 sequences are SGHNT and YENEEA. Combining the CDR3 with reference TRBV11-3 and TRBJ2-1 gives the whole variable domain EAGVVQSPRYKIIEKKQPVAFWCNPISGHNTLYWYLQNLGQGPELLIRYENEEAVDDSQLPKDRFSAERLKGVDSTLKIQPAELGDSAVYLCASSSWDGGAFGEQFFGPGTRLTVL.

CDR3 nucleotides: TGTGCCAGCAGCCAATTATCTAGCACAGATACGCAGTATTTT. This encodes CASSQLSSTDTQYF. The chain carries TRBV3-1 (or the pseudogene TRBV3-2) and TRBJ2-3, with D hard to call. CDR3 size: 14 residues. Germline values: CDR1 LGHDT, CDR2 YNNKEL (reference sequence). Trimming left V 2 bases short and J 0 bases short, with 6 bases between.

V and J are TRBV11-3 and TRBJ2-3; tentatively, D is TRBD2 (6 bases). The CDR3 sequence is 14 residues long. Germline V CDR1 and CDR2: SGHNT, YENEEA. V gave up 1 base and J gave up 5 bases, with 10 bases separating them. CDR3 sequence: CASSLARAGDTQYF. CDR3 in DNA: TGTGCCAGCAGCTTAGCCCGAGCGGGAGATACGCAGTATTTT. Full variable domain (rest looked up from reference TRBV11-3 and TRBJ2-3): EAGVVQSPRYKIIEKKQPVAFWCNPISGHNTLYWYLQNLGQGPELLIRYENEEAVDDSQLPKDRFSAERLKGVDSTLKIQPAELGDSAVYLCASSLARAGDTQYFGPGTRLTVL.

This chain uses TRBV5-8 with TRBJ1-2, with D unclear. CDR3 size: 13 residues. The V and J ends lost 0 bases and 8 bases respectively, with 11 bases between them. The germline V gene encodes CDR1 SGHTS and CDR2 YDEGEE. Written as DNA, the CDR3 is TGTGCCAGCAGCTTGGACCGAGGAGGGGGCTACACCTTC. Translating gives CASSLDRGGGYTF.

The V call is TRBV19, the J call TRBJ1-1, with TRBD1 identical over 7 bases. This CDR3 has 15 residues. From germline, CDR1 is LNHDA and CDR2 SQIVND (reference sequence). V gave up 3 bases and J gave up 3 bases; unmatched junction bases: 7. The CDR3 loop reads CASSIGGQLYTEAFF. The DNA for the CDR3 is TGTGCCAGTAGTATTGGGGGACAGCTTTACACTGAAGCTTTCTTT.

This sequence joins TRBV2 and TRBJ2-3; possible D gene TRBD2, 5 bases. Germline V gene lookup returns CDR1 SNHLY and CDR2 FYNNEI. The CDR3 has 13 residues. The germline V and J ends were trimmed by 7 bases and 5 bases, with 13 bases remaining between them. The CDR3 reads CASKAGNLDTQYF. For the CDR3, the DNA is TGTGCCAGCAAGGCCGGGAATCTAGATACGCAGTATTTT.

In DNA, the CDR3 is TGTGCCAGCAGTTCCCGACAGGGAAATGTCTATGGCTACACCTTC. Amino acids: CASSSRQGNVYGYTF. The chain uses TRBV6-2 or TRBV6-3 and TRBJ1-2; 7 bases match TRBD1. After removal of 4 bases from V and 4 bases from J, the junction contained 9 bases not matched to a gene. The CDR3 sequence is 15 residues long. The germline V gene has CDR1 MNHEY and CDR2 SVGEGT.

The V and J genes are TRBV5-1 and TRBJ2-7; maybe TRBD2 (6 bases). Germline CDR1 SGHRS, CDR2 YFSETQ. The V end lost 4 bases, the J end lost 5 bases, and 13 bases lay between the germline ends. The CDR3 consists of 13 residues. The CDR3 DNA sequence: TGCGCCAGCAGCCGGGACTTCACTAACGAGCAGTACTTC. Amino acids: CASSRDFTNEQYF.

This chain joins TRBV5-4 and TRBJ1-1; D unresolved. The CDR3 length is 15 residues. The ends were cut back, 4 bases at V and 11 bases at J, with 24 bases in the middle. Looked up from germline, CDR1 is SGHNT and CDR2 is YYREEE (reference sequence). CDR3: CASSPGSISGHGAFF. The CDR3 DNA is TGTGCCAGCAGCCCTGGGAGTATATCGGGTCATGGGGCTTTCTTT. The whole variable domain, filled in from reference TRBV5-4 and TRBJ1-1, reads ETGVTQSPTHLIKTRGQQVTLRCSSQSGHNTVSWYQQALGQGPQFIFQYYREEENGRGNFPPRFSGLQFPNYSSELNVNALELDDSALYLCASSPGSISGHGAFFGQGTRLTVV.

The chain is built from TRBV5-6 and TRBJ1-1, with 8 bases lining up with TRBD1. This CDR3 contains 14 residues. The V segment lost 4 bases and the J segment 4 bases; nucleotides outside the gene matches: 6. Germline-derived CDR1 and CDR2 are SGHDT and YYEEEE. CDR3 nucleotide sequence: TGTGCCAGCAGCCTGGCAGGGGGCGGCACTGAAGCTTTCTTT. This sequence encodes CASSLAGGGTEAFF.

This chain uses TRBV28 with TRBJ1-2; no definite D call. The CDR3 has 12 amino acids. CDR1 is MDHEN and CDR2 is SYDVKM in the germline V gene. With 5 bases removed from V and 7 bases from J, the gap between germline ends came to 11 bases. The CDR3 DNA is TGTGCCAGCAGTCCCTTAGTCCGTGGCTACACCTTC. Protein sequence: CASSPLVRGYTF.

The chain couples TRBV6-5 to TRBJ2-7, with a tentative D call TRBD1 (6 bases). V lost 5 bases to trimming and J lost 4 bases, with 15 bases between them. The length of the CDR3 is 14 residues. Germline V gives CDR1 MNHEY, CDR2 SVGAGI. CDR3 DNA: TGTGCCAGCAGTCTCCGGGACACAGGATACGAGCAGTACGTC. Translation gives CASSLRDTGYEQYV.

J is TRBJ2-6 and V is TRBV5-1; D may be TRBD1 (5 bases). The V gene's germline CDR1 is SGHRS and CDR2 YFSETQ. The V end was cut by 4 bases, the J end by 0 bases, with 14 bases between. The CDR3 is 17 residues long. The CDR3 sequence is CASSPHRSPSGANVLTF. The CDR3 DNA reads TGCGCCAGCAGCCCCCACAGGAGCCCCTCTGGGGCCAACGTCCTGACTTTC.

The chain recombines TRBV3-1 (or the pseudogene TRBV3-2) with TRBJ2-7, with D maybe TRBD2 (6 bases). The CDR3 has 15 amino acids. In germline, CDR1 is LGHDT, CDR2 YNNKEL (reference sequence). V lost 6 bases and J lost 4, with 19 bases in between. CDR3 DNA: TGTGCCAGCAGTAAGTATTCGGGGGTGAGATACGAGCAGTACTTC. It encodes CASSKYSGVRYEQYF.

The chain is built from TRBV3-1 (or the pseudogene TRBV3-2) and TRBJ2-2, with 8 bases aligning to TRBD2. The ends lost 0 bases at V and 5 bases at J; junction bases unmatched: 11. This CDR3 spans 18 amino acids. Germline V lookup: CDR1 LGHDT, CDR2 YNNKEL (reference sequence). CDR3 in amino acids: CASSQESLGGGWTGELFF. The CDR3 region has the DNA TGTGCCAGCAGCCAAGAGAGTCTCGGGGGGGGCTGGACCGGGGAGCTGTTTTTT.

The CDR3 DNA follows: TGTGCCTGGAGTGTTTGGCTTAATGAAAAACTGTTTTTT. Amino acids: CAWSVWLNEKLFF. The chain recombines TRBV30 with TRBJ1-4; no definite D call. Trimming shortened V by 0 bases and J by 4 bases, and 6 bases separated the two germline ends. The CDR3 loop spans 13 amino acids. Germline CDR1 and CDR2: GTSNPN and SVGIG (reference sequence).

The chain recombines TRBV6-5 with TRBJ1-2; no clear D. The CDR3 runs 11 residues. Trimming removed 5 bases at V and 14 bases at J, with 15 bases between. CDR1 and CDR2 from the germline V gene are MNHEY and SVGAGI. The CDR3 bases are TGTGCCAGCAGTAACCTCTTAAGTCGGACCTTC. This codes for CASSNLLSRTF.